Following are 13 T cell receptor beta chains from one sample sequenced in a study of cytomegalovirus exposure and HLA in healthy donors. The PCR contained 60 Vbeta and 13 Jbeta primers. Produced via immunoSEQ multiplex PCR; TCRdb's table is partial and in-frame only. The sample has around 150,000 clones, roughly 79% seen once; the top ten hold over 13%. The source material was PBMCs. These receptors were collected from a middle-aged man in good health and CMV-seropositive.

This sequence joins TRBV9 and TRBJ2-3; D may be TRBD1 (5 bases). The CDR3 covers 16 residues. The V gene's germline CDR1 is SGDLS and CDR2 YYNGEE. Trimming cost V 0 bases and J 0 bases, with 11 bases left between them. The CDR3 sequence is CASSVGSGSSTDTQYF. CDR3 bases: TGTGCCAGCAGCGTAGGGTCAGGGTCTAGCACAGATACGCAGTATTTT.

CDR3 DNA sequence: TGTGCCAGCAGCTCCGGACACATCACACTCCTCTATGGCTACACCTTC. Its translation is CASSSGHITLLYGYTF. The chain recombines TRBV5-6 with TRBJ1-2, with a tentative D call TRBD1 (5 bases). This CDR3 is built from 16 residues. Germline assignment: CDR1 SGHDT and CDR2 YYEEEE. V gave up 3 bases and J gave up 4 bases, with 19 bases separating them.

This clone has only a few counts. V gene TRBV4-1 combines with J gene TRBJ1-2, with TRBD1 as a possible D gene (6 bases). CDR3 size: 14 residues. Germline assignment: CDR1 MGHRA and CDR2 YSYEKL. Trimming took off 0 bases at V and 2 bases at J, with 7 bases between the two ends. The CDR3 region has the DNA TGCGCCAGCAGCCAAGAGACAGGCAACTATGGCTACACCTTC. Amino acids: CASSQETGNYGYTF.

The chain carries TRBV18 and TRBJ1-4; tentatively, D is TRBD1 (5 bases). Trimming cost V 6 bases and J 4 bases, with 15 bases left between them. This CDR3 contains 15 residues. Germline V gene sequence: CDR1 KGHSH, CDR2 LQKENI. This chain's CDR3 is CASSTRQRNNEKLFF. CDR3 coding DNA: TGTGCCAGCTCCACCCGACAGAGAAATAATGAAAAACTGTTTTTT.

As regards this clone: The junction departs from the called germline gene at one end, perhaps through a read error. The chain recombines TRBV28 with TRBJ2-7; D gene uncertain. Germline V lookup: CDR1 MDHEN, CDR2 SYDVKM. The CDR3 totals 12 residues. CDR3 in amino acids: CASGVGSLSPGF. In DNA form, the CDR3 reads TGTGCCAGCGGCGTCGGCAGTTTGTCGCCCGGGTTC.

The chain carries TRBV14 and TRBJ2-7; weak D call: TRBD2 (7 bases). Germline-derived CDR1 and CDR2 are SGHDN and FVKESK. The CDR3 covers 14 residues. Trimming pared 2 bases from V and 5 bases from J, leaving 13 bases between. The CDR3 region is CASSQMWGGHEQYF. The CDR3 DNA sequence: TGTGCCAGCAGCCAAATGTGGGGGGGCCACGAGCAGTACTTC.

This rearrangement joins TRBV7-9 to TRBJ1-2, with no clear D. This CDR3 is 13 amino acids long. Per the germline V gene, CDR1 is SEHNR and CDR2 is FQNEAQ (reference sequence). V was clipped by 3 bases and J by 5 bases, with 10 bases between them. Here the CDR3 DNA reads TGTGCCAGCAGCTTTAGAACCCAATATGGCTACACCTTC. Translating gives CASSFRTQYGYTF.

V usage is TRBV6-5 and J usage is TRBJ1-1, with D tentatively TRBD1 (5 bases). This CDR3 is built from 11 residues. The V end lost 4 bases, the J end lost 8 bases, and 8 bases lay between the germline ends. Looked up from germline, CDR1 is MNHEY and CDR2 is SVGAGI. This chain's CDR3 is CASSFKGEAFF. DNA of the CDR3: TGTGCCAGCAGTTTCAAGGGGGAAGCTTTCTTT.

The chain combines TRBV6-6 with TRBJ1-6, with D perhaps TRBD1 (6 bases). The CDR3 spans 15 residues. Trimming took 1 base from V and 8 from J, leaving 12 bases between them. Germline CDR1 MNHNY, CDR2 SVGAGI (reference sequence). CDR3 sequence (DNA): TGTGCCAGCAGTTACTTCGACAGGACCGATTCACCCCTCCACTTT. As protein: CASSYFDRTDSPLHF.

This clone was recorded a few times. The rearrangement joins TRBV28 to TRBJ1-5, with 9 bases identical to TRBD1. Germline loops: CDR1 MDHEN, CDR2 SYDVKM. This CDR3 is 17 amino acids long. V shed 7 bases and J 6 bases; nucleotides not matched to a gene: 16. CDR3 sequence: CASTTDRGTKGRQPQHF. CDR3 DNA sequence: TGTGCCAGCACCACGGACAGGGGTACGAAGGGCCGTCAGCCCCAGCATTTT.

The CDR3: CASSESMYGQGGYGYTF. The CDR3 coding sequence is TGCGCCAGCAGTGAGTCGATGTATGGACAGGGTGGCTATGGCTACACCTTC. The chain links TRBV10-2 to TRBJ1-2, with TRBD1 identical over 8 bases. The CDR3 is made up of 17 amino acids. Germline-derived CDR1 and CDR2 are WSHSY and SAAADI. Trimming cost V 0 bases and J 4 bases; bases outside gene matches: 10.

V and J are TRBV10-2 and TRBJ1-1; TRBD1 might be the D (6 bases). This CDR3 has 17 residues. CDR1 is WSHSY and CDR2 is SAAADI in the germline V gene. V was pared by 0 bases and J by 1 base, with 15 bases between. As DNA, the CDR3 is TGCGCCAGCAGTGAGTCCGCGCCGGGACACGAGAACACTGAAGCTTTCTTT. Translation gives CASSESAPGHENTEAFF.

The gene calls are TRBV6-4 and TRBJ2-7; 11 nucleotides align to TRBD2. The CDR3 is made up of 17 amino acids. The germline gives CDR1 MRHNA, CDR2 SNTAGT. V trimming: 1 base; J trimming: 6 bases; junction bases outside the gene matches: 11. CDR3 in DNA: TGTGCCAGCAGTGACTTGGGACTAGCGGCGGGGCGGGGCGAGCAGTACTTC. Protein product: CASSDLGLAAGRGEQYF.